The TCR beta chain described here comes from a study of cytomegalovirus exposure and HLA in healthy donors. Findings and caveats of the study: The likely explanation for a cluster of highly shared sequence variants was sequencing artifact. It was only CMV serostatus that was available as immune exposure information. Specificity for CMV antigens was confirmed in vitro for three of the CMV-associated chains.

The CDR3 runs 15 residues. J lost 4 bases, V lost 5 bases, and 9 bases had no gene match. Germline V CDR1 and CDR2: SNHLY, FYNNEI. 60 Vbeta and 13 Jbeta primers were used in PCR. Sequenced by immunoSEQ multiplex PCR; TCRdb stores in-frame clones only, minus some. The sample has about 160,000 clones, roughly three quarters seen once. Concerning this clone: Its antigen is currently unknown.

The sequence was obtained from a male donor in good health and CMV-seropositive. What was sequenced was PBMCs. The V call is TRBV2, the J call TRBJ1-1; 8 positions agree with TRBD1. The CDR3 spells CASSFTRGQGTEAFF. As DNA, the CDR3 is TGTGCCAGCAGTTTTACCAGGGGGCAAGGCACTGAAGCTTTCTTT. Variable domain in full (rest from reference TRBV2 and TRBJ1-1): EPEVTQTPSHQVTQMGQEVILRCVPISNHLYFYWYRQILGQKVEFLVSFYNNEISEKSEIFDDQFSVERPDGSNFTLKIRSTKLEDSAMYFCASSFTRGQGTEAFFGQGTRLTVV.